This T cell receptor beta chain was identified during a study of T cell repertoires in aging, cancer and after chemotherapy. Rearranged V-D-J TRB sequences were amplified with a mixed TRB-A/B primer pool. TCRdb independently ran MiXCR on the multiplex PCR reads; one entry per CDR3 protein. Of 4,000 to 4,500 distinct CDR3 sequences listed, about 25% are singletons. As for this clonotype: The junction shows a germline mismatch at one end, possibly a read error.

Germline V lookup: CDR1 SGHNT, CDR2 YYREEE (reference sequence). The CDR3 consists of 15 residues. Amplification of TCR beta used genomic DNA extracted from peripheral blood. Sequenced input: blood. The chain employs TRBV5-4 and TRBJ1-6, with TRBD1 as a possible D gene (6 bases). This TCR was recovered from a human donor with a solid tumor. The CDR3 reads CDSSLGQGGQSPLHF. CDR3 in DNA: TGTGACAGCAGCTTGGGGCAGGGAGGACAGTCACCCCTCCACTTT.